The sequence of this TCR beta chain was determined in a study of cytomegalovirus exposure and HLA in healthy donors. Findings and caveats of the study: Among TCR beta chains, those listed as cytomegalovirus-associated numbered around 160.

The germline V gene encodes CDR1 SNHLY and CDR2 FYNNEI. The CDR3 is 15 amino acids. Trimming took off 6 bases at V and 4 bases at J, with 18 bases between the two ends. Use of 60 Vbeta and 13 Jbeta primers characterized the PCR. The repertoire was sequenced with immunoSEQ multiplex PCR; TCRdb's copy has only in-frame clones and lacks some. The data show about 210,000 clones, and the top ten clones hold around 0.95%. Comment on this clone: The antigen is not known.

This sequence joins TRBV2 and TRBJ1-1, with a possible D match to TRBD1 (6 bases). The material sequenced was PBMCs. The TCR comes from a woman aged 30 to 39 in good health and CMV-seropositive. The CDR3 sequence is CASRPGGGRGTEAFF. The DNA of the CDR3 is TGTGCCAGCAGACCCGGGGGGGGGCGCGGCACTGAAGCTTTCTTT. The whole variable domain, filled in from reference TRBV2 and TRBJ1-1, reads EPEVTQTPSHQVTQMGQEVILRCVPISNHLYFYWYRQILGQKVEFLVSFYNNEISEKSEIFDDQFSVERPDGSNFTLKIRSTKLEDSAMYFCASRPGGGRGTEAFFGQGTRLTVV.